A selection of T cell receptor beta chains follows, all from one sample in a study of Ad26.COV2.S vaccination and SARS-CoV-2 variants. Measured with immunoSEQ multiplex PCR; TCRdb has only the in-frame clones, and not every one. The data contain over 110,000 clones, just over 85% of them singletons. Sequences were derived from peripheral blood, sampled after recovery from COVID-19. The receptors derive from a human donor who had recovered from COVID-19. CDR3s include the opening cysteine and the closing phenylalanine or tryptophan. The order of the fields is V gene, clone size, D gene, J gene, CDR3 protein, CDR3 DNA. The D gene is left open where the match is weak. Size is stated for part of the rows, as once, few or many counts, or as a class when the clone is expanded.

TRBV18	-	-	TRBJ2-3	CASSPSSTDTQYF	TGTGCCAGCTCACCATCTAGCACAGATACGCAGTATTTT
TRBV29-1	few	-	TRBJ2-5	CSVDREGETQYF	TGCAGCGTCGACAGGGAGGGGGAGACCCAGTACTTC
TRBV28	-	-	TRBJ2-2	CASSFAGNFPFF	TGTGCCAGCAGTTTTGCAGGGAATTTTCCGTTTTTT
TRBV2	-	-	TRBJ1-2	CATGGDGGSYGYTF	TGTGCCACTGGTGGGGACGGTGGGTCCTATGGCTACACCTTC
TRBV29-1	-	-	TRBJ2-7	CSVVQGLSPGYEQYF	TGCAGCGTAGTACAGGGTTTGAGCCCTGGGTACGAGCAGTACTTC
TRBV27	once	TRBD2	TRBJ2-1	CASSSGGIYNEQFF	TGTGCCAGCAGCTCGGGGGGGATATACAATGAGCAGTTCTTC
TRBV28	-	TRBD2	TRBJ2-1	CASSLTSGGATQFF	TGTGCCAGCAGTTTAACTAGCGGGGGGGCCACCCAGTTCTTC
TRBV27	once	TRBD1	TRBJ1-2	CASSPQGGTGYSGYTF	TGTGCCAGCAGTCCCCAGGGGGGAACAGGTTATAGTGGCTACACCTTC
TRBV9	-	TRBD2	TRBJ2-5	CASSVGRLAGGPFVQWETQYF	TGTGCCAGCAGCGTAGGAAGGCTAGCGGGGGGGCCGTTTGTTCAGTGGGAGACCCAGTACTTC
TRBV3-1/TRBV3-2	many	TRBD1	TRBJ2-2	CASRGTGTGELFF	TGTGCCAGCAGGGGGACAGGGACAGGGGAGCTGTTTTTT
TRBV5-1	-	-	TRBJ2-2	CASTSGQGANTGELFF	TGCGCCAGCACCTCCGGGCAGGGCGCGAACACCGGGGAGCTGTTTTTT
TRBV25-1	-	-	TRBJ1-1	CASSESENTEAFF	TGTGCCAGCAGTGAATCAGAGAACACTGAAGCTTTCTTT
TRBV11-2	-	TRBD1	TRBJ1-2	CASSLTVQGGYGYTF	TGTGCCAGCAGCTTAACCGTACAGGGGGGCTATGGCTACACCTTC
TRBV7-9	-	-	TRBJ2-5	CASTTPGEETQYF	TGTGCCAGCACCACGCCGGGGGAAGAGACCCAGTACTTC
TRBV11-2	-	-	TRBJ2-3	CASSSQQGGSTDTQYF	TGTGCCAGCAGCTCTCAACAGGGGGGGAGCACAGATACGCAGTATTTT
TRBV27	once	TRBD2	TRBJ2-5	CASSLFGLAGIQETQYF	TGTGCCAGCAGTTTATTTGGCCTAGCGGGTATACAAGAGACCCAGTACTTC
TRBV16	-	-	TRBJ2-7	CASSQNAGTYPYEQYF	TGTGCCAGCAGCCAAAACGCCGGGACGTACCCTTACGAGCAGTACTTC
TRBV5-1	-	-	TRBJ1-5	CASSRDGNQPQHF	TGCGCCAGCAGCCGGGACGGCAATCAGCCCCAGCATTTT
TRBV4-3	-	-	TRBJ2-3	CASSQDRAQGTGVDTQYF	TGCGCCAGCAGCCAAGATCGCGCACAGGGGACTGGGGTAGATACGCAGTATTTT
TRBV4-1	-	-	TRBJ1-5	CASSLARDQPQHF	TGCGCCAGCAGCCTAGCCCGGGATCAGCCCCAGCATTTT
TRBV28	few	-	TRBJ2-5	CASSLEETQYF	TGTGCCAGCAGTTTAGAAGAGACCCAGTACTTC
TRBV27	-	-	TRBJ1-1	CASSFDSPQTTEAFF	TGTGCCAGCAGTTTCGACAGCCCTCAGACCACTGAAGCTTTCTTT
TRBV2	-	-	TRBJ2-7	CASSVGENWGEQYF	TGTGCCAGCAGTGTCGGGGAAAATTGGGGGGAGCAGTACTTC
TRBV19	once	TRBD1	TRBJ2-7	CASSFWDRGDEQYF	TGTGCCAGTAGTTTCTGGGACAGGGGGGACGAGCAGTACTTC
TRBV28	-	-	TRBJ2-7	CASSLGAGNFPYEQYF	TGTGCCAGCAGTTTAGGGGCCGGCAACTTTCCCTACGAGCAGTACTTC
TRBV24-1	-	-	TRBJ2-6	CATSNRAGANVLTF	TGTGCCACCAGCAACAGGGCTGGGGCCAACGTCCTGACTTTC
TRBV7-9	-	-	TRBJ2-5	CASSHRTGTQYF	TGTGCCAGCAGCCACAGGACCGGAACCCAGTACTTC
TRBV4-3	-	TRBD2	TRBJ2-7	CASSQGAPGGYEQYF	TGCGCCAGCAGCCAAGGGGCGCCGGGGGGCTACGAGCAGTACTTC
TRBV21-1	-	-	TRBJ2-7	CASALGEKGDYEQYF	TGTGCCAGCGCCTTGGGGGAGAAGGGGGACTACGAGCAGTACTTC
TRBV2	-	TRBD1	TRBJ1-2	CASSRDRGVNLYTF	TGTGCCAGCAGTCGGGACAGGGGAGTCAATCTCTACACCTTC
TRBV28	-	TRBD1	TRBJ1-2	CATEDRARNYDYTF	TGTGCCACCGAGGACAGGGCGAGGAATTATGACTACACCTTC
TRBV6-1	-	-	TRBJ2-7	CASSESTASYYEQYF	TGTGCCAGCAGTGAATCTACAGCATCGTACTACGAGCAGTACTTC
TRBV7-9	-	-	TRBJ1-1	CASSLPPVGTTEAFF	TGTGCCAGCAGCCTACCCCCTGTGGGTACGACTGAAGCTTTCTTT
TRBV11-2	-	TRBD1	TRBJ2-7	CASSPRQGPSYEQYF	TGTGCCAGCAGCCCCCGACAGGGGCCCTCCTACGAGCAGTACTTC
TRBV27	once	-	TRBJ1-1	CASSDLGGKNTEAFF	TGTGCCAGCAGTGACCTCGGGGGAAAAAACACTGAAGCTTTCTTT
TRBV10-2	-	-	TRBJ2-1	CASSQNLGEQFF	TGCGCCAGCAGTCAAAATCTGGGTGAGCAGTTCTTC
TRBV27	-	TRBD2	TRBJ2-5	CASSLRLAGGETQYF	TGTGCCAGCAGTTTACGACTAGCGGGGGGAGAGACCCAGTACTTC
TRBV7-2	few	TRBD2	TRBJ2-7	CASSLHETSGGAYEQYF	TGTGCCAGCAGCTTGCATGAGACTAGCGGGGGAGCCTACGAGCAGTACTTC
TRBV5-4	-	TRBD1	TRBJ1-6	CASSLNPPGGNSPLHF	TGTGCCAGCAGCTTGAATCCCCCAGGGGGGAATTCACCCCTCCACTTT
TRBV2	-	-	TRBJ1-4	CATSRTEVEKLFF	TGTGCCACCTCCCGGACAGAGGTTGAAAAACTGTTTTTT
TRBV19	-	-	TRBJ1-1	CASSPGTEAFF	TGTGCCAGTAGTCCTGGGACTGAAGCTTTCTTT
TRBV12-3/TRBV12-4	-	-	TRBJ2-7	CASNPDTSYEQYF	TGTGCCAGCAACCCAGACACCTCCTACGAGCAGTACTTC
TRBV9	-	-	TRBJ2-2	CASTYGGTGELFF	TGTGCCAGCACCTATGGTGGCACCGGGGAGCTGTTTTTT
TRBV5-4	-	-	TRBJ2-1	CASSRRHLYNEQFF	TGTGCCAGCAGCCGAAGACACCTCTACAATGAGCAGTTCTTC
TRBV28	-	TRBD1	TRBJ1-6	CASSSTGFDYNSPLHF	TGTGCCAGCAGTTCGACAGGGTTCGACTATAATTCACCCCTCCACTTT
TRBV2	-	-	TRBJ1-5	CASSDSGPKADF	TGTGCCAGCAGTGACTCCGGGCCTAAAGCGGATTTT
TRBV9	-	-	TRBJ2-5	CASSVRAEQGLGETQYF	TGTGCCAGCAGCGTACGGGCCGAACAGGGCCTTGGGGAGACCCAGTACTTC
TRBV7-2	-	-	TRBJ2-1	CASSPGLSSYNEQFF	TGTGCCAGCAGCCCGGGACTCAGTTCCTACAATGAGCAGTTCTTC
TRBV27	-	TRBD1	TRBJ2-7	CASSPGDRVDEQYF	TGTGCCAGCAGTCCGGGGGACAGGGTCGACGAGCAGTACTTC
TRBV7-2	-	TRBD2	TRBJ2-3	CASSFHSGGVGDTQYF	TGTGCCAGCAGCTTCCATAGCGGGGGGGTTGGAGATACGCAGTATTTT
TRBV7-2	-	-	TRBJ2-1	CASSFEQFF	TGTGCCAGCAGCTTTGAGCAGTTCTTC
TRBV18	once	TRBD1	TRBJ2-1	CASSPEDRVAYNEQFF	TGTGCCAGCTCACCGGAGGACAGGGTGGCCTACAATGAGCAGTTCTTC
TRBV12-3/TRBV12-4	once	-	TRBJ1-1	CASSGAKNTEAFF	TGTGCCAGCAGTGGGGCTAAGAACACTGAAGCTTTCTTT
TRBV19	-	-	TRBJ1-5	CASSSSTGRYSNQPQHF	TGTGCCAGTTCCTCCTCGACAGGCCGCTATAGCAATCAGCCCCAGCATTTT
TRBV4-3	-	TRBD1	TRBJ1-4	CASSQEPNRGSNEKLFF	TGCGCCAGCAGCCAGGAACCAAACAGGGGATCTAATGAAAAACTGTTTTTT
TRBV29-1	-	TRBD1	TRBJ1-3	CSGKTGGRNTIYF	TGCAGCGGGAAGACAGGGGGAAGAAACACCATATATTTT
TRBV4-1	-	-	TRBJ2-3	CASSQGPVADLSTDTQYF	TGCGCCAGCAGCCAAGGGCCCGTGGCGGATCTTAGCACAGATACGCAGTATTTT
TRBV28	-	-	TRBJ1-1	CASRVRENTEAFF	TGTGCCAGCCGGGTTCGGGAGAACACTGAAGCTTTCTTT